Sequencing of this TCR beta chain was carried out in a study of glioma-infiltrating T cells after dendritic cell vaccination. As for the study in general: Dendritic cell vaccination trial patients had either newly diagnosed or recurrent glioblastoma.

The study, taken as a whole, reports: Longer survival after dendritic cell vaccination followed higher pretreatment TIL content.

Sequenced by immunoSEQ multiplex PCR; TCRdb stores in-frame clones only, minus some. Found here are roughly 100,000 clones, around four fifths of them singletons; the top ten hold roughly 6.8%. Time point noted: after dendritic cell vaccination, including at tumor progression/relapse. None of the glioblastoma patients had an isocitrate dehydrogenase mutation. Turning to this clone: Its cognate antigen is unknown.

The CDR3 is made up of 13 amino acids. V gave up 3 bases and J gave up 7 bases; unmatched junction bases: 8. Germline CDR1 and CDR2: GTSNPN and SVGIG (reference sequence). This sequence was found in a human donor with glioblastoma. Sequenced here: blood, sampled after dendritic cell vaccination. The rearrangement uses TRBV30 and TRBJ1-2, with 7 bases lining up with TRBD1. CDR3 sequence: CAWRGQGVVGYTF. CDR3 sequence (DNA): TGTGCCTGGAGAGGTCAGGGGGTGGTTGGCTACACCTTC.